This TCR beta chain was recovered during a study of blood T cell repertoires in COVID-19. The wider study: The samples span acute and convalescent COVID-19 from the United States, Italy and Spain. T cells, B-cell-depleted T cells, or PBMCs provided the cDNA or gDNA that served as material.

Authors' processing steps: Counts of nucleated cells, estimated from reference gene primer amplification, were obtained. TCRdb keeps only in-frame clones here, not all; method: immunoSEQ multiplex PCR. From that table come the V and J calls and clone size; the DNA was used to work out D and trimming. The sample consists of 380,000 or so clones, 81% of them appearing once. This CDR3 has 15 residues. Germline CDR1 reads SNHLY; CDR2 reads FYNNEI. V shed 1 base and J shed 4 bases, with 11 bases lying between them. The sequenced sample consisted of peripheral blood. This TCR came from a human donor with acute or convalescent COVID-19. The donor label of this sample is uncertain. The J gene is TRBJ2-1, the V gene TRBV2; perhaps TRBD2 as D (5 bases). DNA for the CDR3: TGTGCCAGCAGTGAAGGGACTGACGATTACAATGAGCAGTTCTTC. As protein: CASSEGTDDYNEQFF.